These 9 T cell receptor beta chains were sequenced from one sample in a study of blood T cell repertoires in COVID-19. TCRdb's copy holds only in-frame clones and misses some; the assay was immunoSEQ multiplex PCR. The profile covers fewer than 75,000 clones, with about 88% appearing a single time and 3.5% to 4% taken by the ten largest. Source material: peripheral blood. The receptors were sampled from a man in his 70s with acute or convalescent COVID-19.

This clone was detected only once. V usage is TRBV28 and J usage is TRBJ1-3; D gene ambiguous. Looked up from germline, CDR1 is MDHEN and CDR2 is SYDVKM. The CDR3 spans 16 residues. Deletions cut 11 bases from V and 1 base from J, with 21 bases between. The CDR3, as DNA: TGTGCCTCGGCTGGCTGGGCAGTCCAATCTGGAAACACCATATATTTT. Its translation is CASAGWAVQSGNTIYF.

This chain connects TRBV19 to TRBJ1-1; no firm D call. V lost 5 bases to trimming and J lost 1 base, with 11 bases between them. This CDR3 spans 14 amino acids. From germline, CDR1 is LNHDA and CDR2 SQIVND (reference sequence). The DNA of the CDR3 is TGTGCCAGTAGTTCGGGGTTTGGGAACACTGAAGCTTTCTTT. It codes for CASSSGFGNTEAFF.

The chain combines TRBV7-3 with TRBJ1-5; perhaps TRBD1 as D (5 bases). Per the germline V gene, CDR1 is SGHTA and CDR2 is FQGTGA. Trimming took 1 base from V and 7 from J, leaving 14 bases between them. CDR3 size: 15 residues. CDR3 amino acids: CASSLNGDPGQPQHF. The CDR3 nucleotides are TGTGCCAGCAGCTTAAACGGCGACCCAGGGCAGCCCCAGCATTTT.

In its sample, this clone was seen once. The CDR3 region has the DNA TGTGCCAGCAGCTTAGCCGGGACCCAGTACTTC. Protein product: CASSLAGTQYF. This chain joins TRBV7-2 and TRBJ2-5; D is uncertain. V was pared by 0 bases and J by 7 bases, with 3 bases between. From germline, CDR1 is SGHTA and CDR2 FQGNSA. The CDR3 runs to 11 residues.

The chain links TRBV3-1 (or the pseudogene TRBV3-2) to TRBJ1-3; D is uncertain. The CDR3 is 16 residues long. Germline CDR1 is LGHDT and CDR2 is YNNKEL (reference sequence). The V gene lost 1 base and the J gene lost 0 bases, with 10 bases spanning the gap. The CDR3 reads CASSQGALVSGNTIYF. CDR3 bases: TGTGCCAGCAGCCAAGGAGCGTTGGTCTCTGGAAACACCATATATTTT.

J is TRBJ1-2 and V is TRBV28; 7 nucleotides line up with TRBD1. Germline values: CDR1 MDHEN, CDR2 SYDVKM. The CDR3 consists of 15 residues. Trimming cost V 5 bases and J 0 bases; bases outside gene matches: 6. The CDR3 spells CASSKWTGANYGYTF. The CDR3 DNA follows: TGTGCCAGCAGTAAGTGGACAGGTGCTAACTATGGCTACACCTTC.

The chain recombines TRBV5-1 with TRBJ2-2, with 11 bases aligning to TRBD2. The germline gives CDR1 SGHRS, CDR2 YFSETQ. The CDR3 contains 14 residues. V shed 5 bases, J shed 14 bases, and the junction held 11 bases outside the gene matches. The CDR3: CASSHLAGGPNLFF. CDR3 sequence (DNA): TGCGCCAGCAGTCATCTAGCGGGGGGACCCAACCTGTTTTTT.

The V call is TRBV30, the J call TRBJ1-6; D is undetermined. Germline-derived CDR1 and CDR2 are GTSNPN and SVGIG (reference sequence). The CDR3 runs 16 residues. V shed 1 base and J shed 0 bases, with 10 bases lying between them. In nucleotides, the CDR3 is TGTGCCTGGAGTGACAAATGGAGCTCCTATAATTCACCCCTCCACTTT. This sequence encodes CAWSDKWSSYNSPLHF.

This clone was counted a single time. The chain combines TRBV18 with TRBJ1-2, with TRBD1 matching 7 bases. The length of the CDR3 is 14 residues. V gave up 3 bases and J gave up 6 bases; unmatched junction bases: 7. Looked up from germline, CDR1 is KGHSH and CDR2 is LQKENI. DNA for the CDR3: TGTGCCAGCTCACCGGGACAGTTTAGTCATGGCTACACCTTC. Protein sequence: CASSPGQFSHGYTF.